The 21 T cell receptor beta chains below all came from one sample that was sequenced in a study of cytomegalovirus exposure and HLA in healthy donors. The PCR employed 60 Vbeta primers together with 13 Jbeta primers. TCRdb's table, derived via immunoSEQ multiplex PCR, lists solely in-frame clones and lacks some. This sample carries around 140,000 clones, around 73% of them seen once, and the ten largest clones take 2.5% to 3%. Sequenced input: PBMCs. These receptors all come from a female donor in good health and CMV-seronegative.

The count of this clone is one. This chain connects TRBV2 to TRBJ1-6, with D possibly being TRBD1 (5 bases). The CDR3 has 16 amino acids. Germline V gene lookup returns CDR1 SNHLY and CDR2 FYNNEI. Trimming took off 7 bases at V and 0 bases at J, with 13 bases between the two ends. The CDR3 DNA reads TGTGCCAGCAAGTTGACAGACAGCTCCTATAATTCACCCCTCCACTTT. Its protein product is CASKLTDSSYNSPLHF.

The chain combines TRBV7-8 with TRBJ2-3, with D possibly TRBD2 on 6 matching bases. Trimming pared 4 bases from V and 2 bases from J, leaving 16 bases between. CDR3 size: 16 residues. Germline CDR1 is SGHVS and CDR2 is FQNEAQ. CDR3 residues: CASSSRDSRLTDTQYF. The CDR3 DNA reads as TGTGCCAGCAGCTCCCGGGACTCCCGACTCACAGATACGCAGTATTTT.

The chain has TRBV27 and TRBJ2-3, with D perhaps matching TRBD2 (5 bases). The CDR3 is 19 amino acids. Germline V gives CDR1 MNHEY, CDR2 SMNVEV (reference sequence). V was clipped by 1 base and J by 3 bases, with 23 bases between them. CDR3 protein: CASSLLQVPGSVWTDTQYF. Written as DNA, the CDR3 is TGTGCCAGCAGTTTATTGCAGGTCCCGGGGTCCGTGTGGACAGATACGCAGTATTTT.

This chain joins TRBV7-9 and TRBJ1-2, with D unclear. The CDR3 runs to 12 residues. Between the trimmed V and J ends, which lost 1 base and 8 bases, there was a span of 8 bases. Germline V gives CDR1 SEHNR, CDR2 FQNEAQ (reference sequence). The CDR3 loop reads CASSLELRGYTF. DNA of the CDR3: TGTGCCAGCAGCTTAGAGCTCCGGGGCTACACCTTC. Full variable domain (remainder filled in from reference TRBV7-9 and TRBJ1-2): DTGVSQNPRHKITKRGQNVTFRCDPISEHNRLYWYRQTLGQGPEFLTYFQNEAQLEKSRLLSDRFSAERPKGSFSTLEIQRTEQGDSAMYLCASSLELRGYTFGSGTRLTVV.

J is TRBJ2-7 and V is TRBV5-1, with 9 bases aligning to TRBD2. The CDR3 consists of 14 residues. Trimming removed 4 bases from V and 5 bases from J; junction bases left unmatched: 7. Germline V gives CDR1 SGHRS, CDR2 YFSETQ. In DNA, the CDR3 is TGCGCCAGCAGCCTGGGACTAGCTCTCGACGAGCAGTACTTC. Amino acid sequence: CASSLGLALDEQYF.

The J gene is TRBJ1-1, the V gene TRBV16; tentatively, D is TRBD1 (5 bases). There are 12 residues in the CDR3. V lost 4 bases to trimming and J lost 11 bases, with 14 bases between them. Germline V gene sequence: CDR1 KGHSY, CDR2 FQNENV. The CDR3 DNA reads TGTGCCAGCAGCCTTGGACGGGAGGGGGCTTTCTTT. It yields the protein CASSLGREGAFF.

This chain joins TRBV19 and TRBJ1-1; TRBD1 matches at 8 bases. The ends lost 6 bases at V and 0 bases at J; junction bases unmatched: 3. In germline, CDR1 is LNHDA, CDR2 SQIVND (reference sequence). The CDR3 is 14 amino acids. DNA for the CDR3: TGTGCCAGTAGGATGGACAGGGTGAACACTGAAGCTTTCTTT. The encoded protein is CASRMDRVNTEAFF.

This chain connects TRBV2 to TRBJ1-1; D remains ambiguous. The CDR3 loop spans 12 amino acids. Germline V CDR1 and CDR2: SNHLY, FYNNEI. V was cut by 6 bases and J by 5 bases, with 10 bases left in between. As DNA, the CDR3 is TGTGCCAGCAGCCCCGGGGATACTGAAGCTTTCTTT. Amino acids: CASSPGDTEAFF. The full variable domain, in which reference TRBV2 and TRBJ1-1 provide the parts outside the CDR3, is EPEVTQTPSHQVTQMGQEVILRCVPISNHLYFYWYRQILGQKVEFLVSFYNNEISEKSEIFDDQFSVERPDGSNFTLKIRSTKLEDSAMYFCASSPGDTEAFFGQGTRLTVV.

CDR3 bases: TGTGCCAGCAGCTTAGCAGGGGCGGTCTACGAGCAGTACTTC. Protein: CASSLAGAVYEQYF. The V and J genes are TRBV7-2 and TRBJ2-7, with TRBD1 as a possible D gene (5 bases). V lost 0 bases and J lost 3, with 9 bases in between. The CDR3 is 14 amino acids. CDR1 and CDR2 from the germline V gene are SGHTA and FQGNSA.

The genes are TRBV28 and TRBJ2-7; TRBD2 matches 9 bases. The CDR3 has 15 residues. Unmatched junction bases numbered 8, after V lost 6 bases and J lost 2 bases. Per the germline V gene, CDR1 is MDHEN and CDR2 is SYDVKM. The CDR3 DNA reads as TGTGCCAGCAGCCGCGCGGGGGGGGGAACCTACGAGCAGTACTTC. It encodes CASSRAGGGTYEQYF.

This clone occurred a few times. The genes are TRBV5-1 and TRBJ2-7, with 7 bases identical to TRBD1. After removal of 4 bases from V and 4 bases from J, the junction contained 2 bases not matched to a gene. Germline-derived CDR1 and CDR2 are SGHRS and YFSETQ. The CDR3 runs to 12 residues. CDR3: CASSPTGYEQYF. The CDR3 DNA reads TGCGCCAGCAGCCCGACAGGGTACGAGCAGTACTTC.

This clone was counted once. The chain is built from TRBV6-1 and TRBJ2-3, with a weak D call TRBD1 (6 bases). Trimming left V 2 bases short and J 4 bases short, with 10 bases between. CDR1 and CDR2 (germline): MNHNS, SASEGT. The CDR3 loop spans 14 amino acids. The CDR3 bases are TGTGCCAGCAGTGAACAGGGGCAGTCAGATACGCAGTATTTT. Its translation is CASSEQGQSDTQYF.

The rearrangement joins TRBV30 to TRBJ2-7, with 12 bases matching TRBD2. There are 16 residues in the CDR3. Looked up from germline, CDR1 is GTSNPN and CDR2 is SVGIG (reference sequence). J gave up 3 bases and V 1 base, and 7 bases lay outside the gene matches. The CDR3 coding sequence is TGTGCCTGGAGTGAGGGGACTAGCGGGCGAAACTACGAGCAGTACTTC. Protein: CAWSEGTSGRNYEQYF.

This clone has a handful of counts. The chain recombines TRBV5-1 with TRBJ1-6; D is unclear. There are 15 residues in the CDR3. The V and J ends lost 0 bases and 7 bases respectively, with 11 bases between them. Germline CDR1 is SGHRS and CDR2 is YFSETQ. The CDR3 reads CASSLEANPNSPLHF. The CDR3 nucleotides are TGCGCCAGCAGCTTGGAAGCTAACCCAAATTCACCCCTCCACTTT.

The chain links TRBV5-4 to TRBJ2-7; D may be TRBD1 (5 bases). CDR1 and CDR2 from the germline V gene are SGHNT and YYREEE (reference sequence). The CDR3 covers 16 residues. V was pared by 10 bases and J by 0 bases, with 23 bases between. The CDR3 DNA sequence: TGTGCCTTTAGCCAGGGTGGAGATTACTACTCCTACGAGCAGTACTTC. Encoded protein: CAFSQGGDYYSYEQYF. The full variable domain, completed using reference TRBV5-4 and TRBJ2-7, is ETGVTQSPTHLIKTRGQQVTLRCSSQSGHNTVSWYQQALGQGPQFIFQYYREEENGRGNFPPRFSGLQFPNYSSELNVNALELDDSALYLCAFSQGGDYYSYEQYFGPGTRLTVT.

The chain couples TRBV5-1 to TRBJ1-4, with TRBD1 matching 7 bases. The CDR3 runs 16 residues. Looked up from germline, CDR1 is SGHRS and CDR2 is YFSETQ. Trimming cost V 4 bases and J 4 bases; bases outside gene matches: 10. For the CDR3, the DNA is TGCGCCAGCAGCCTTAGAGGGACAGTCGATAATGAAAAACTGTTTTTT. This gives the protein CASSLRGTVDNEKLFF.

The CDR3 sequence is CASSLVTTGVYGYTF. The CDR3 region has the DNA TGTGCCAGCAGCTTGGTTACGACAGGGGTCTATGGCTACACCTTC. The chain employs TRBV5-6 and TRBJ1-2; 8 bases are a match to TRBD1. The CDR3 runs 15 residues. Germline CDR1 reads SGHDT; CDR2 reads YYEEEE. The V and J ends lost 0 bases and 4 bases, in that order; junction bases with no gene match: 5. The full variable domain, in which reference TRBV5-6 and TRBJ1-2 provide the parts outside the CDR3, is DAGVTQSPTHLIKTRGQQVTLRCSPKSGHDTVSWYQQALGQGPQFIFQYYEEEERQRGNFPDRFSGHQFPNYSSELNVNALLLGDSALYLCASSLVTTGVYGYTFGSGTRLTVV.

The chain links TRBV6-5 to TRBJ2-7; D is undetermined. CDR1 is MNHEY, CDR2 SVGAGI, per germline. Trimming pared 5 bases from V and 2 bases from J, leaving 10 bases between. The CDR3 consists of 13 residues. CDR3 nucleotide sequence: TGTGCCAGCAGTGAATTTCGGGCCTACGAGCAGTACTTC. Protein: CASSEFRAYEQYF.

This chain joins TRBV19 and TRBJ2-7, with 7 nucleotides matching TRBD2. V was pared by 3 bases and J by 3 bases, with 5 bases of the junction left unmatched. Germline V gene sequence: CDR1 LNHDA, CDR2 SQIVND (reference sequence). The CDR3 runs 14 residues. This CDR3 reads CASSIAGTNYEQYF. The CDR3 coding sequence is TGTGCCAGTAGTATCGCCGGGACTAACTACGAGCAGTACTTC.

This clone was detected once. The V gene is TRBV5-1, the J gene TRBJ1-1; D is unresolved. Germline assignment: CDR1 SGHRS and CDR2 YFSETQ. V dropped 0 bases and J dropped 4 bases, with 7 bases sitting between them. CDR3 size: 13 residues. The CDR3 loop is CASSLDPGTEAFF. Here the CDR3 DNA reads TGCGCCAGCAGCTTGGATCCAGGCACTGAAGCTTTCTTT.

The chain uses TRBV5-1 and TRBJ2-3; TRBD2 matches 9 bases. Losses at the gene ends were 2 bases for V and 2 bases for J; bases not matched to a gene: 3. The CDR3 extends over 15 amino acids. Germline V lookup: CDR1 SGHRS, CDR2 YFSETQ. CDR3 sequence: CASSFSGRHTDTQYF. The CDR3 nucleotides read TGCGCCAGCAGCTTCAGCGGGAGGCACACAGATACGCAGTATTTT.